This record covers a single T cell receptor (beta chain). Its antigen is not known. Ophthalmopathy cases met thresholds of Clinical Activity Score at least 3, NOSPECS grade at least 4 and duration under 3 months. Thyroid ultrasound, orbital computed tomography, clinical symptoms, and serum thyroxine and TRAb underpinned diagnoses. The PBMCs were sourced from fresh peripheral blood (approximately 10 ml). Amplification yielded TCR beta CDR3 regions, with RNA transcripts as the source. An initial round of RT-PCR targeting the TCR CDR3 relied on the HTBI primer set. MiXCR was run by TCRdb on the multiplex PCR reads, yielding one entry per CDR3 protein. The sample lists about 300,000 distinct CDR3 sequences; approximately 18% were seen once. The sample comes from a study of T cells in Graves' hyperthyroidism and ophthalmopathy. Study-wide results and limits: The model foresaw ophthalmopathy a median around 6 months prior to onset.

Trimming shortened V by 5 bases and J by 0 bases, and 5 bases separated the two germline ends. This CDR3 comprises 13 residues. Germline CDR1 is SGHAT and CDR2 is FQNNGV. The receptor was isolated from a man aged 50-59 years with Graves' ophthalmopathy. This sequence joins TRBV11-2 and TRBJ1-5; no reliable D call. The sequencing sample was made of blood. CDR3 DNA: TGTGCCAGCAGCATGTATAGCAATCAGCCCCAGCATTTT. Translated, it gives CASSMYSNQPQHF.